The 6 T cell receptor beta chains in this list originate from one sample, sequenced in a study of T cells after somatic rescue of genetic block. Clones were read by immunoSEQ multiplex PCR, and TCRdb kept only the in-frame ones, dropping some. The sample yields tens of thousands of clones, approximately 91% seen once. The specimen sequenced was peripheral blood mononuclear cells (PBMCs). These receptor sequences come from a man between 25 and 39 years old.

The V call is TRBV30, the J call TRBJ1-5, with a tentative D call TRBD1 (5 bases). Germline assignment: CDR1 GTSNPN and CDR2 SVGIG (reference sequence). Trimming shortened V by 5 bases and J by 5 bases, and 16 bases separated the two germline ends. The CDR3 sequence is 14 residues long. The CDR3 nucleotides read TGTGCCTGGGCGTCGGGGGGACTGGATCAGCCCCAGCATTTT. As protein: CAWASGGLDQPQHF. Complete variable domain (other parts from reference TRBV30 and TRBJ1-5): SQTIHQWPATLVQPVGSPLSLECTVEGTSNPNLYWYRQAAGRGLQLLFYSVGIGQISSEVPQNLSASRPQDRQFILSSKKLLLSDSGFYLCAWASGGLDQPQHFGDGTRLSIL.

The rearrangement uses TRBV5-6 and TRBJ2-7; D perhaps matches TRBD1 (6 bases). The CDR3 loop spans 14 amino acids. Germline CDR1 reads SGHDT; CDR2 reads YYEEEE. Trimming took off 0 bases at V and 2 bases at J, with 9 bases between the two ends. CDR3 DNA: TGTGCCAGCAGCTTGGGACAGGTTACCTACGAGCAGTACTTC. Protein: CASSLGQVTYEQYF.

The V and J genes are TRBV10-1 and TRBJ2-6; D is perhaps TRBD1 (5 bases). The germline CDR1 and CDR2 sequences are WNHNN and SYGVQD (reference sequence). The CDR3 loop spans 15 amino acids. V gave up 6 bases and J gave up 2 bases, with 11 bases separating them. CDR3 nucleotides: TGCGCCAGCAGCGACGACAGTACTGGGGCCAACGTCCTGACTTTC. This translates into CASSDDSTGANVLTF.

The rearrangement joins TRBV28 to TRBJ1-2; D not resolved. The CDR3 contains 14 residues. Germline V gives CDR1 MDHEN, CDR2 SYDVKM. Trimming left V 8 bases short and J 8 bases short, with 21 bases between. The DNA of the CDR3 is TGTGCCAGCTCTTCCTTGGTGCCCCGGGTGGGCTACACCTTC. It specifies CASSSLVPRVGYTF.

The rearrangement joins TRBV5-1 to TRBJ1-4; possibly TRBD1 for D (5 bases). Deletions cut 4 bases from V and 8 bases from J, with 12 bases between. The CDR3 is 13 amino acids. Germline V gene sequence: CDR1 SGHRS, CDR2 YFSETQ. In nucleotides, the CDR3 is TGCGCCAGCAGCGGGACCGGCCGCGAAAAACTGTTTTTT. It codes for CASSGTGREKLFF.

The chain employs TRBV5-4 and TRBJ1-2; D is possibly TRBD1 (5 bases). Trimming stripped 0 bases from V and 3 bases from J, with 6 bases between. The CDR3 length is 13 residues. CDR1 and CDR2 from the germline V gene are SGHNT and YYREEE (reference sequence). CDR3 nucleotide sequence: TGTGCCAGCAGCTTGGGAGGGGACTATGGCTACACCTTC. Protein product: CASSLGGDYGYTF.